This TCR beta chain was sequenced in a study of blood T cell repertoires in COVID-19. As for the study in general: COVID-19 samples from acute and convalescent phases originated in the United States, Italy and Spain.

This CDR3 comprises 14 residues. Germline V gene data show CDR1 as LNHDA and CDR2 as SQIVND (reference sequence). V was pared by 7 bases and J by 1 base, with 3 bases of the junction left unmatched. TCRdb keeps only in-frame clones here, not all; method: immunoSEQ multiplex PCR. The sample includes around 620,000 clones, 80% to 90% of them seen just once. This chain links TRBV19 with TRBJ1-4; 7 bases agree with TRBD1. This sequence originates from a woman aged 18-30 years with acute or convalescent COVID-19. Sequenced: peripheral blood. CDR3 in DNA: TGTGCCAGTACCCGGACAGGAACTAATGAAAAACTGTTTTTT. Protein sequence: CASTRTGTNEKLFF.